The rows below give T cell receptor beta chains drawn from one sample of a study of tumor-infiltrating lymphocytes in primary liver carcinoma. TCRdb called the multiplex PCR reads again in MiXCR, with one record for every CDR3 protein. The sample consists of fewer than 75,000 distinct CDR3 sequences, approximately 70% of them appearing once. Sequenced sample: liver tumor tissue from sampling region 2. The receptors were sampled from a man aged 40-55 years with primary liver carcinoma and hepatitis B virus infection. The CDR3 runs from the conserved cysteine through the conserved F or W. The order of the fields is D gene, clone size, J gene, V gene, CDR3 protein, CDR3 DNA. A D gene is named only where the DNA matches it firmly. A row's size may be missing; if present it is once, few, many or a size class.

TRBD2 . TRBJ2-1 TRBV6-1 CASSEATSGGGREQFF TGTGCCAGCAGTGAGGCGACTAGCGGGGGGGGGCGGGAGCAGTTCTTC
. . TRBJ2-7 TRBV6-6 CASSVRDEQCF TGTGCCAGCAGCGTCAGGGACGAGCAGTGCTTC
. . TRBJ2-5 TRBV11-2 CASSLAWLALGKKETQYF TGTGCCAGCAGCTTAGCGTGGTTAGCCCTGGGAAAAAAGGAGACCCAGTACTTC
. . TRBJ2-1 TRBV6-1 CANSEWWQRTYNDQFF TGTGCCAACAGTGAATGGTGGCAGAGGACCTACAATGACCAGTTCTTC
. . TRBJ1-3 TRBV5-5 CARSLGRLSGNIIYF TGTGCCAGGAGCCTCGGACGCCTCTCTGGAAACATCATATATTTT
TRBD2 . TRBJ2-7 TRBV28 CASSFLAGDYEQYF TGTGCCAGCAGTTTCCTAGCGGGAGACTACGAGCAGTACTTC
TRBD2 . TRBJ2-3 TRBV10-3 CAISEPLRLAGTTNTQYF TGTGCCATCAGTGAACCGCTCCGACTAGCGGGAACCACAAATACACAGTATTTT
TRBD2 . TRBJ2-3 TRBV11-2 CASSLLSGTSRRNTDTQYF TGTGCCAGCAGCTTATTATCCGGGACTAGCCGAAGAAACACAGATACGCAGTATTTT
TRBD2 many TRBJ2-3 TRBV29-1 CSVEVLAGAVDTQYF TGCAGCGTTGAAGTGCTAGCGGGAGCGGTAGATACGCAGTATTTT
. . TRBJ2-2 TRBV11-2 CASSYAGSNTVELLF TGTGCCAGCAGCTATGCGGGATCGAACACCGTGGAGCTGTTGTTT
. medium-sized TRBJ2-2 TRBV5-1 CASKRGENTGELFF TGCGCCAGTAAAAGGGGGGAGAACACCGGGGAGCTGTTTTTT
. . TRBJ2-5 TRBV11-2 CVSSQIPGVRKETQYF TGTGTCAGCAGCCAAATTCCTGGCGTGAGGAAAGAGACCCAGTACTTC
. . TRBJ2-3 TRBV4-1 CAGSQTVALGGVTDTQYF TGCGCCGGCAGCCAGACCGTTGCCCTAGGGGGAGTCACCGATACGCAGTATTTT
. many TRBJ2-7 TRBV5-1 CASSPLGGTYEQYF TGCGCCAGCAGCCCCCTCGGCGGGACATACGAGCAGTACTTC
TRBD2 many TRBJ2-7 TRBV7-9 CASSPRWESSGIDEQYF TGTGCCAGCAGCCCGCGGTGGGAATCTAGCGGGATCGACGAGCAGTACTTC
. . TRBJ2-3 TRBV25-1 CVSSEGLRSTDTQYF TGTGTCAGCAGTGAAGGTTTGCGGAGCACAGATACGCAATATTTT
TRBD1 . TRBJ1-4 TRBV6-1 CASSDIRDREFSTNEKLFF TGTGCCAGCAGTGACATCCGGGACAGGGAATTCTCAACTAATGAAAAACTGTTTTTT
TRBD2 . TRBJ2-3 TRBV28 CACRRGLAGGDLGTDTQYF TGTGCCTGCAGACGGGGACTAGCGGGAGGGGATTTGGGTACAGATACACAGTATTTT
TRBD1 . TRBJ1-1 TRBV29-1 CSCTGGWEMNTEAFF TGCAGCTGTACAGGGGGCTGGGAGATGAACACTGAAGCTTTCTTT
. . TRBJ1-1 TRBV12-3/TRBV12-4 CASSLGRGTMNTEAIF TGTGCCAGCAGCCTCGGAAGAGGGACGATGAACACTGAAGCTATCTTT
. . TRBJ2-1 TRBV29-1 CSGGKSSSYNEQFF TGCAGCGGTGGCAAGTCGAGCTCCTACAATGAGCAGTTCTTC
. . TRBJ2-4 TRBV29-1 CGVEGQGLGGIQYF TGCGGCGTTGAGGGGCAGGGCCTCGGAGGCATTCAGTACTTC
. . TRBJ2-2 TRBV7-8 CASSLVWRDGELFF TGTGCCAGCAGCTTAGTTTGGCGGGACGGGGAGCTATTTTTT
TRBD2 . TRBJ2-1 TRBV11-1 CAITGTRTYNEQFF TGTGCCATCACGGGGACTAGAACCTACAATGAGCAGTTCTTC
. . TRBJ2-3 TRBV11-2 CARSASTDTQYF TGTGCCCGCAGCGCTAGCACAGATACGCAGTACTTT
. few TRBJ1-1 TRBV29-1 CSVDHGWGMNTEAFF TGCAGCGTTGATCACGGTTGGGGAATGAACACTGAAGCTTTCTTT
TRBD2 many TRBJ2-5 TRBV12-3/TRBV12-4 CASSRSGTETQYF TGTGCCAGCAGCCGAAGCGGGACAGAGACCCAGTACTTC
. . TRBJ2-7 TRBV6-2/TRBV6-3 CASSFDNYEQYF TGTGCCAGTAGTTTTGACAACTACGAGCAGTACTTC
TRBD1 . TRBJ1-1 TRBV4-2 CASSQEYGQGLWTEAVF TGTGCTAGCAGCCAAGAGTACGGACAGGGTCTTTGGACTGAAGCTGTCTTT
TRBD1 . TRBJ2-7 TRBV6-1 CASRVGTGGYKEQYF TGTGCCAGCAGAGTCGGGACAGGGGGATACAAAGAGCAGTACTTC
. many TRBJ2-7 TRBV7-8 CASSFDSAYEQYF TGTGCCAGCAGCTTTGACTCCGCCTACGAGCAGTACTTC
TRBD2 . TRBJ2-1 TRBV6-5 CASSPKREKDEQFF TGTGCCAGCAGCCCCAAGCGGGAGAAGGATGAGCAGTTTTTC
. once TRBJ1-1 TRBV10-3 CAIRDGGNTGAFF TGTGCCATCAGGGACGGGGGGAACACTGGAGCTTTCTTT
. . TRBJ2-4 TRBV6-6 CASSYAQKNIQYF TGTGCCAGCAGTTATGCGCAGAAAAACATTCAGTACTTC
. . TRBJ2-1 TRBV11-2 CASSLSVGMDWELFF TGTGCCAGCAGCTTAAGTGTGGGAATGGACTGGGAGTTGTTCTTC
. . TRBJ2-1 TRBV4-1 CASSLDIRASRGGEQIF TGCGCCAGCAGCCTAGATATAAGGGCTAGCAGGGGGGGTGAGCAGATCTTC
. . TRBJ2-5 TRBV29-1 CSGEFPGAQETKYF TGCAGCGGTGAATTCCCAGGCGCCCAAGAAACCAAGTACTTC
. . TRBJ2-4 TRBV29-1 CSGLGVQKNIQYF TGCAGCGGATTAGGTGTGCAGAAGAACATTCAGTACTTC
. . TRBJ2-1 TRBV11-3 CASSLDVSNNVQFF TGTGCCAGCAGCTTAGACGTCTCGAACAATGTGCAGTTCTTC
. . TRBJ2-7 TRBV6-2/TRBV6-3 CASSYVVPYKKYF TGTGCCAGCAGTTACGTGGTACCCTACAAGAAGTACTTC
. . TRBJ2-3 TRBV6-5 CASSSETPGLGGDTQYF TGTGCCAGCAGTTCCGAGACGCCGGGACTGGGGGGAGATACGCAGTATTTT
. . TRBJ1-5 TRBV4-3 CASSPPLGNQPQHF TGCGCCAGCAGCCCCCCCCTGGGGAATCAGCCCCAGCATTTT
TRBD2 . TRBJ2-1 TRBV6-5 CAIGRGTSMFF TGCGCCATCGGGAGAGGGACTAGTATGTTCTTC
. . TRBJ2-5 TRBV11-2 CASNLARLALGKKETQYF TGTGCCAGTAACTTAGCGAGGCTAGCCTTGGGAAAAAAAGAGACCCAGTACTTT
. . TRBJ2-4 TRBV7-9 CASSLDTQNIQQF TGTGCCAGCAGCTTAGACACCCAAAACATTCAGCAATTC
TRBD2 . TRBJ2-1 TRBV6-2/TRBV6-3 CASKQGTSGRVYNEQFF TGTGCCAGCAAGCAAGGGACTAGCGGGAGGGTTTACAATGAGCAGTTCTTC
TRBD2 . TRBJ2-7 TRBV4-2 CASGGKPGLVGGPHEQYF TGTGCCAGCGGTGGAAAACCGGGGCTAGTGGGAGGGCCACACGAGCAGTACTTC
. . TRBJ2-5 TRBV11-2 CASSLTAWDSGEIQYF TGTGCCAGCAGCTTAACAGCATGGGACTCGGGGGAGATCCAGTACTTC
. . TRBJ2-3 TRBV6-2/TRBV6-3 CAGYWGSTDTQYF TGTGCCGGCTACTGGGGTAGCACAGATACGCAGTATTTT
TRBD1 once TRBJ2-5 TRBV11-2 CASNLTSGGSSETQYF TGTGCCAGCAACTTAACATCAGGGGGCTCGAGTGAGACCCAGTACTTC
. . TRBJ2-4 TRBV21-1 CASSNRPRRRLAKNIQYF TGTGCCAGCAGCAACCGCCCGAGACGCCGACTAGCCAAAAACATTCAGTACTTC
. . TRBJ2-1 TRBV12-3/TRBV12-4 CASSLDIVDFGNEQFF TGTGCCAGCAGTTTAGATATAGTGGACTTTGGCAATGAGCAGTTCTTC
TRBD2 once TRBJ2-1 TRBV5-1 CANSLYIAGGSGGQFF TGCGCCAACAGCTTGTATATAGCGGGAGGGTCCGGTGGGCAGTTCTTC